The rows below give T cell receptor beta chains drawn from one sample of a study of T cells in Graves' hyperthyroidism and ophthalmopathy. Each CDR3 protein is one row after TCRdb ran MiXCR on the multiplex PCR reads. The table has around 300,000 distinct CDR3 sequences, roughly 15% seen once; the top ten hold under 8%. Source material: blood. These TCRs come from a woman aged 40 to 50 with Graves' hyperthyroidism. Each CDR3 is given without its conserved first and last residue.

J	V	CDR3
TRBJ1-4	TRBV20-1	SASEVQGEKLF
TRBJ2-7	TRBV12-3/TRBV12-4	ASSLGQDSYEQY
TRBJ2-7	TRBV7-2	ASSQVVGSSYEQY
TRBJ1-3	TRBV20-1	SARDGWTVRNTIY
TRBJ2-2	TRBV7-3	ASSLGTRVGELF
TRBJ1-1	TRBV2	ASTGTGDTGGNTEAF
TRBJ2-5	TRBV29-1	SVEEARRNRAETQY
TRBJ1-5	TRBV28	ASDTGGGSNQPQH
TRBJ1-5	TRBV6-1	ASTDNSNQPQH
TRBJ2-7	TRBV13	APGQEGTYEQY
TRBJ1-5	TRBV19	ASSTGQSNQPQH
TRBJ2-2	TRBV6-1	ASSEALSGRAFGELF
TRBJ2-5	TRBV2	ASSVGLTSGSGETQY
TRBJ2-5	TRBV29-1	SVEERELETQY
TRBJ1-5	TRBV4-2	ASSQDNSNQPQH
TRBJ1-5	TRBV6-1	ASGPSGGGGNQPQH
TRBJ1-2	TRBV28	ASNQGGRGYT
TRBJ2-2	TRBV18	ASTTGSQGATGELF
TRBJ2-7	TRBV7-9	ASSRPDSGDEQY
TRBJ2-7	TRBV12-3/TRBV12-4	ASSPSLAGGGEQY
TRBJ1-4	TRBV30	AWSVPGGNEKLF
TRBJ2-1	TRBV19	ASTESLAGGGDEQF